What follows are 3 T cell receptor beta chains derived from one specimen sequenced in a study of OX40 agonist ivuxolimab in advanced cancers. Sequencing was performed with immunoSEQ multiplex PCR; in TCRdb, only in-frame clones are kept and a portion is missing. The data hold roughly 76,000 clones, with roughly 90% observed a single time. This material consisted of CD4+ or CD8+ T cells sorted from blood, taken in a trial of the OX40 agonist ivuxolimab. These receptors all stem from an adult with an advanced solid tumor such as melanoma, head and neck, liver or kidney cancer.

The chain couples TRBV6-5 to TRBJ2-2, with D unresolved. Germline CDR1 MNHEY, CDR2 SVGAGI. V lost 5 bases, J lost 7 bases, and 14 bases lay in between. The CDR3 totals 14 residues. The CDR3 DNA sequence: TGTGCCAGCAGTAATACCGTTCAAAGCGGGGAGCTGTTTTTT. Protein: CASSNTVQSGELFF.

The chain is built from TRBV5-1 and TRBJ2-2, with D perhaps matching TRBD1 or TRBD2 (6 bases each). V was shortened by 1 base and J by 6 bases, with 13 bases between the two germline ends. The CDR3 is 15 amino acids. Germline V gene lookup returns CDR1 SGHRS and CDR2 YFSETQ. CDR3 protein: CASSLLAGEAGELFF. CDR3 nucleotides: TGCGCCAGCAGCTTGTTAGCAGGGGAGGCCGGGGAGCTGTTTTTT. The full variable domain, rest sourced from reference TRBV5-1 and TRBJ2-2, is KAGVTQTPRYLIKTRGQQVTLSCSPISGHRSVSWYQQTPGQGLQFLFEYFSETQRNKGNFPGRFSGRQFSNSRSEMNVSTLELGDSALYLCASSLLAGEAGELFFGEGSRLTVL.

The genes are TRBV6-5 and TRBJ1-1, with D possibly being TRBD1 (6 bases). V dropped 6 bases and J dropped 1 base, with 9 bases sitting between them. Germline loops: CDR1 MNHEY, CDR2 SVGAGI. The CDR3 is 13 amino acids. This CDR3 reads CASSQQGNTEAFF. CDR3 nucleotides: TGTGCCAGCAGCCAACAGGGGAACACTGAAGCTTTCTTT.